This TCR beta chain emerged from a study of blood T cell repertoires in COVID-19. Across the whole study: There were acute and convalescent COVID-19 samples, and they came from the United States, Italy and Spain. The analysed material was cDNA or gDNA that came from T cells, B-cell-depleted T cells, or PBMCs.

The CDR3 length is 15 residues. The V segment lost 3 bases and the J segment 1 base; nucleotides outside the gene matches: 3. Germline CDR1 is SGHNT and CDR2 is YYREEE (reference sequence). As originally analysed: Reference gene primer amplification yielded estimated nucleated cell counts. Sequencing used immunoSEQ multiplex PCR; TCRdb keeps in-frame clones, though not all of them. V and J calls and clone size are copied from that table; D and trimming were computed from the DNA. The table lists fewer than 70,000 clones, 85% of them singletons. This chain joins TRBV5-4 and TRBJ2-1, with TRBD1 matching over 8 bases. The sample comprised peripheral blood. The receptor comes from an elderly man with acute or convalescent COVID-19. The DNA for the CDR3 is TGTGCCAGCAGCTCGGACAGGGTGTCCTACAATGAGCAGTTCTTC. Translation: CASSSDRVSYNEQFF.